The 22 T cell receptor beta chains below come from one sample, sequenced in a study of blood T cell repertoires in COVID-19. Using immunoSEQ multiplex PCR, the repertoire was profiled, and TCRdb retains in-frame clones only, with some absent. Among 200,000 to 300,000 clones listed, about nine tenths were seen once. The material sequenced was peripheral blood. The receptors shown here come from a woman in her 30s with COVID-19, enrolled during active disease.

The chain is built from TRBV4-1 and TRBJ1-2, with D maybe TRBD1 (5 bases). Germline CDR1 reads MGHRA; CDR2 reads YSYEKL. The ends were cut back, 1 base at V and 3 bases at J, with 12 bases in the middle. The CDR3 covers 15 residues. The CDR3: CASSQGGGRDYGYTF. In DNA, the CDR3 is TGCGCCAGCAGCCAAGGCGGGGGAAGAGACTATGGCTACACCTTC.

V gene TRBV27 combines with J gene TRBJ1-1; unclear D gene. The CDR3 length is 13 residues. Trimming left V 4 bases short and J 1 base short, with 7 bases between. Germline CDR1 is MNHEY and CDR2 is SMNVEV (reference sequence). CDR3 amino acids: CASSSSGNTEAFF. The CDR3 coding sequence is TGTGCCAGCAGTTCGTCGGGGAACACTGAAGCTTTCTTT.

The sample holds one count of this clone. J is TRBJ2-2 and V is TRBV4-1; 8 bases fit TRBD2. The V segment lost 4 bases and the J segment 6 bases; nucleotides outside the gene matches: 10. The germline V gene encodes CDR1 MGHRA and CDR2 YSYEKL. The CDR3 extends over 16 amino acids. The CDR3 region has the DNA TGCGCCAGCAGCCGAGGACTAGCTGGAAGTTCCGGGGAGCTGTTTTTT. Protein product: CASSRGLAGSSGELFF.

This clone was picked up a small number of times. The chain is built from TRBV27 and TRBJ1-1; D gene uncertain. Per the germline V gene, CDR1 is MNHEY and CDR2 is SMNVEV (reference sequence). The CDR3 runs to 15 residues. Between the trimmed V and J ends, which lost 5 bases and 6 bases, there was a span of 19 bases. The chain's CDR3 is CASSPIGIQEAEAFF. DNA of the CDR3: TGTGCCAGCAGTCCCATCGGGATCCAGGAAGCTGAAGCTTTCTTT.

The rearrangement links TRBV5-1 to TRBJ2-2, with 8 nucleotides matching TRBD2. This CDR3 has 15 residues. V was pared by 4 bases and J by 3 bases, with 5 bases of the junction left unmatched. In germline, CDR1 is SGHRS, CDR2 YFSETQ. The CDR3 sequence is CASSPGGEDTGELFF. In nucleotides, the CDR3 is TGCGCCAGCAGCCCGGGGGGGGAGGACACCGGGGAGCTGTTTTTT.

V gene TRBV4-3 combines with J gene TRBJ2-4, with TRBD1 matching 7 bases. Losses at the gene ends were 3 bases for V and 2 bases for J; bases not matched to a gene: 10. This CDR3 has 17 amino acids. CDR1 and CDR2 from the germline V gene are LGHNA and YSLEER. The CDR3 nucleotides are TGCGCCAGCAGCCAGTGGACAGGCCAGGGGCCCAAAAACATTCAGTACTTC. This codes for CASSQWTGQGPKNIQYF.

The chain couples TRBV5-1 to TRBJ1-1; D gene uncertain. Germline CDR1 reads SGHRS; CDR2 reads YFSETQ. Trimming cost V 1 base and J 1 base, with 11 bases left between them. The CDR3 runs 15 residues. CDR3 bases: TGCGCCAGCAGCTTGTCAGCGACTCAGAACACTGAAGCTTTCTTT. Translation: CASSLSATQNTEAFF.

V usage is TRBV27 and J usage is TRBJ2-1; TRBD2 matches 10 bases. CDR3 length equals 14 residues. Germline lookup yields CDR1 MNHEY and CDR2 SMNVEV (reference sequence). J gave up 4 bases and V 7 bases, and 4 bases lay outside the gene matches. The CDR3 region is CASKRGGLYNEQFF. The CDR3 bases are TGTGCCAGCAAGCGGGGGGGCCTTTACAATGAGCAGTTCTTC.

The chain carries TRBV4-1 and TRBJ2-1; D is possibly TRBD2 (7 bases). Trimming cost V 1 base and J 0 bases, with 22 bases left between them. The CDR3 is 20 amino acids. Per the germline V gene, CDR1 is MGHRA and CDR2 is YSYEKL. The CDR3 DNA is TGCGCCAGCAGCCAAGTATTGGGCGGCGGGGGCCCAAGCTCCTACAATGAGCAGTTCTTC. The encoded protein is CASSQVLGGGGPSSYNEQFF.

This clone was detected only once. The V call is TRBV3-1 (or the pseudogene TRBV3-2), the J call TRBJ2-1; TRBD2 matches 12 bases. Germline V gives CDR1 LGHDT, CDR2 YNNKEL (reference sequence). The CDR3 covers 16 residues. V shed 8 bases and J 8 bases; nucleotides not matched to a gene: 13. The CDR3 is CASVPSGRGTVDEQFF. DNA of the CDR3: TGTGCCAGCGTTCCTAGCGGGAGGGGAACAGTCGATGAGCAGTTCTTC.

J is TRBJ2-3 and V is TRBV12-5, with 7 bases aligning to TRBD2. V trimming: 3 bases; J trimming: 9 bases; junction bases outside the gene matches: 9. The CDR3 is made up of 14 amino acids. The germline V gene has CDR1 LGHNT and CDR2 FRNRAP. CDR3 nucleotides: TGTGCTAGTGGTTTACCGGGACGGCGGGGGACGCAGTATTTT. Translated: CASGLPGRRGTQYF.

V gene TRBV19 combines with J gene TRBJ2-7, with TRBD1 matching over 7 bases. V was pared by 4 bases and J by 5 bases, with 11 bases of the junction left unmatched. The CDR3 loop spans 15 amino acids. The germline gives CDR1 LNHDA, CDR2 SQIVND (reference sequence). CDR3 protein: CASSTQTGPLDEQYF. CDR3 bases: TGTGCCAGTAGTACCCAGACAGGGCCTCTCGACGAGCAGTACTTC.

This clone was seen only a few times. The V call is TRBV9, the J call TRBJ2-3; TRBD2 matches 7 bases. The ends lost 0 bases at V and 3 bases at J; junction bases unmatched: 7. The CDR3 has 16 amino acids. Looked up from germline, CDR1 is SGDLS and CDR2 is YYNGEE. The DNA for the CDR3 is TGTGCCAGCAGCGTAGCGGGTCGGGAGGAGACAGATACGCAGTATTTT. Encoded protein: CASSVAGREETDTQYF.

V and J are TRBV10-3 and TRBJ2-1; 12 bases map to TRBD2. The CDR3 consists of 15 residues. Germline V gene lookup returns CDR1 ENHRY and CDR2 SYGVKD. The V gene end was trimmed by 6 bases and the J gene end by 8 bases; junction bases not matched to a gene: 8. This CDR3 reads CAIRSTSGRSHEQFF. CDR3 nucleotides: TGTGCCATCAGGAGTACTAGCGGGAGGTCCCATGAGCAGTTCTTC.

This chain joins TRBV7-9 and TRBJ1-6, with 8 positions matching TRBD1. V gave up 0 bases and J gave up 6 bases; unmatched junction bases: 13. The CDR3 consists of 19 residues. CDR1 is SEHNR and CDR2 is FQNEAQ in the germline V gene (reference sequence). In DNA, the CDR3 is TGTGCCAGCAGCTTAGCGTCGCCCCAACGGGACAGGCCTAATTCACCCCTCCACTTT. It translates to CASSLASPQRDRPNSPLHF.

CDR3 in DNA: TGTGCCAGCTCACCAGGACTAGCGGGGGCCCGCGGGAATGAGCAGTTCTTC. Protein sequence: CASSPGLAGARGNEQFF. This chain connects TRBV18 to TRBJ2-1; 13 bases are a match to TRBD2. V was clipped by 2 bases and J by 7 bases; unmatched bases: 8. CDR1 and CDR2 (germline): KGHSH, LQKENI. The CDR3 contains 17 residues.

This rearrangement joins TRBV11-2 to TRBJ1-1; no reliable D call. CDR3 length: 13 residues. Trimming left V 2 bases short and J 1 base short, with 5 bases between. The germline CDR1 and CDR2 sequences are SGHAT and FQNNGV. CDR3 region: CASSLRENTEAFF. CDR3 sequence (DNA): TGTGCCAGCAGCTTACGGGAGAACACTGAAGCTTTCTTT.

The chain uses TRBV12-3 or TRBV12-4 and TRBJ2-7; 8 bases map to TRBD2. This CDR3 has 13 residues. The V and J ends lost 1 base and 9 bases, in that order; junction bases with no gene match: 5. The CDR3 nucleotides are TGTGCCAGCAGTTTAGGGGGGACTAGTGGGCAGTACGTC. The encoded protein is CASSLGGTSGQYV.

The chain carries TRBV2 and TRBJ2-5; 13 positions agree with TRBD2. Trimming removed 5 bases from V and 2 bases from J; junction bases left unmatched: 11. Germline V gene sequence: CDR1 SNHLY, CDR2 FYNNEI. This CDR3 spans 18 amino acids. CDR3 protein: CASSTGTSGARDQETQYF. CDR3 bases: TGTGCCAGCAGTACCGGGACTAGCGGGGCGAGGGATCAAGAGACCCAGTACTTC. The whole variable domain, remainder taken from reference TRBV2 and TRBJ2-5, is EPEVTQTPSHQVTQMGQEVILRCVPISNHLYFYWYRQILGQKVEFLVSFYNNEISEKSEIFDDQFSVERPDGSNFTLKIRSTKLEDSAMYFCASSTGTSGARDQETQYFGPGTRLLVL.

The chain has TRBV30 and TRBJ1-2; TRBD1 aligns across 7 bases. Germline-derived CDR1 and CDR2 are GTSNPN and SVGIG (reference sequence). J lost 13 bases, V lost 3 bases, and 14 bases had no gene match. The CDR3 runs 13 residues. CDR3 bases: TGTGCCTGGAGGCACTATCGACAGGGCTACCTCACCTTC. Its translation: CAWRHYRQGYLTF.

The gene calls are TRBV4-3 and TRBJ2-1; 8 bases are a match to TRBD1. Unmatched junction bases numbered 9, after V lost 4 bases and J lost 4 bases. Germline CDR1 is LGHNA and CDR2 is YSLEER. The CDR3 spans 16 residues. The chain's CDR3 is CASSRAGGLGYNEQFF. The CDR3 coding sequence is TGCGCCAGCAGCCGCGCAGGGGGCCTAGGGTACAATGAGCAGTTCTTC.

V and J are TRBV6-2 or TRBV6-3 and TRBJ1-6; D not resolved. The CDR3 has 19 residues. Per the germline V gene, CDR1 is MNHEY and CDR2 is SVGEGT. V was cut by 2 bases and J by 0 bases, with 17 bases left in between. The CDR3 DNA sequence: TGTGCCAGCAGTTACGGCCCGGCGGATCTCAGCTCCTATAATTCACCCCTCCACTTT. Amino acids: CASSYGPADLSSYNSPLHF.